This passage covers 14 T cell receptor beta chains from one sample sequenced in a study of blood T cells in healthy people across ages. Through a sample-barcoded 5' primer and a J-beta primer mix, a second PCR was run for roughly 7 to 11 cycles. A single record per CDR3 protein comes from TCRdb applying MiXCR to the 5' RACE reads. The sample includes about 1.8 million distinct CDR3 sequences, around half seen only once; the top ten take approximately 2.1%. The source material was blood. The receptors stem from a woman between 40 and 55 years old in good health.

On this clonotype itself: The junction shows a germline mismatch at one end, possibly a read error. This sequence joins TRBV4-3 and TRBJ2-2; 7 nucleotides align to TRBD2. The CDR3 runs to 13 residues. The germline gives CDR1 LGHNA, CDR2 YSLEER. CDR3 in DNA: TGCGCCAGCAGCCAAGCGAGCGGCGGGGGGCTGTTTTTT. Translated: CASSQASGGGLFF.

The rearrangement joins TRBV4-2 to TRBJ2-1; tentative D call: TRBD1 (5 bases). V lost 3 bases, J lost 8 bases, and 17 bases lay in between. The CDR3 has 15 residues. Germline CDR1 LGHNA, CDR2 YNFKEQ. DNA of the CDR3: TGTGCCAGCAGCCAGAGTTCGTCAGGGCTCGATGAGCAGTTCTTC. Protein sequence: CASSQSSSGLDEQFF.

This clonotype was found once. The gene calls are TRBV7-6 and TRBJ1-2, with 10 bases fitting TRBD1. Germline V lookup: CDR1 SGHVS, CDR2 FNYEAQ. Trimming cost V 5 bases and J 3 bases; bases outside gene matches: 6. The CDR3 runs 15 residues. The chain's CDR3 is CASSPRDRGDYGYTF. DNA for the CDR3: TGTGCCAGCAGCCCCAGGGACAGGGGTGACTATGGCTACACCTTC.

The chain joins TRBV20-1 to TRBJ2-5; D is possibly TRBD2 (7 bases). This CDR3 region has 14 residues. Germline V gene lookup returns CDR1 DFQATT and CDR2 SNEGSKA (reference sequence). V was clipped by 2 bases and J by 11 bases, with 21 bases between them. This chain's CDR3 is CSARKGGGYNEQYF. The DNA of the CDR3 is TGCAGTGCTAGAAAGGGGGGGGGTTACAATGAGCAGTACTTC.

In its sample, this clonotype was seen a few times. The genes are TRBV6-2 or TRBV6-3 and TRBJ2-1; 7 nucleotides match TRBD1. The CDR3 has 15 amino acids. Trimming removed 6 bases from V and 6 bases from J; junction bases left unmatched: 11. Germline values: CDR1 MNHEY, CDR2 SVGEGT. The CDR3 loop reads CASRPTGQTINEQFF. CDR3 in DNA: TGTGCCAGCAGGCCCACGGGACAGACTATCAATGAGCAGTTCTTC.

This clonotype was counted a few times. The J gene is TRBJ2-5, the V gene TRBV12-3 or TRBV12-4; TRBD1 aligns across 10 bases. After removal of 6 bases from V and 2 bases from J, the junction contained 9 bases not matched to a gene. The CDR3 sequence is 16 residues long. CDR3 protein: CASSRTQDRGQETQYF. The CDR3 DNA follows: TGTGCCAGCAGCAGGACGCAGGACAGGGGGCAAGAGACCCAGTACTTC.

The CDR3 sequence is CASSDWMLRAGESTDTQYF. Written as DNA, the CDR3 is TGTGCCAGCAGTGATTGGATGCTACGAGCGGGGGAGAGCACAGATACGCAGTATTTT. The chain couples TRBV2 to TRBJ2-3, with 8 nucleotides matching TRBD2. In germline, CDR1 is SNHLY, CDR2 FYNNEI. The CDR3 totals 19 residues. V shed 3 bases and J 0 bases; nucleotides not matched to a gene: 14.

This clonotype was seen more than once but under ten times. The rearrangement joins TRBV4-3 to TRBJ2-7; TRBD2 matches 10 bases. V lost 1 base and J lost 1; bases outside the gene matches: 7. Germline V gene data show CDR1 as LGHNA and CDR2 as YSLEER. The CDR3 runs 17 residues. The CDR3, as DNA: TGCGCCAGCAGCCAAGGGACTAGCGGTCCTCTGTCCTACGAGCAGTACTTC. Translated: CASSQGTSGPLSYEQYF.

This clonotype was seen more than once but under ten times. The CDR3 loop is CASSRQPTGSNYGYTF. The CDR3 DNA reads as TGTGCCAGCAGCCGCCAGCCGACAGGGAGCAACTATGGCTACACCTTC. The rearrangement links TRBV11-2 to TRBJ1-2; 7 nucleotides line up with TRBD1. This CDR3 contains 16 residues. CDR1 SGHAT and CDR2 FQNNGV come from the germline V gene. Trimming removed 5 bases from V and 2 bases from J; junction bases left unmatched: 11.

This clonotype has a count of ten or more. The rearrangement links TRBV12-3 or TRBV12-4 to TRBJ1-2; TRBD1 might be the D (6 bases). Trimming left V 3 bases short and J 6 bases short, with 8 bases between. There are 12 residues in the CDR3. This CDR3 is CASSFAGDGYTF. The CDR3 coding sequence is TGTGCCAGCAGTTTTGCAGGGGATGGCTACACCTTC.

V gene TRBV29-1 combines with J gene TRBJ2-1; a weak D match, TRBD1 (7 bases). V dropped 3 bases and J dropped 6 bases, with 18 bases sitting between them. The CDR3 extends over 15 amino acids. The germline gives CDR1 SQVTM, CDR2 ANQGSEA. CDR3 sequence reads: CSVDGRTGGGNEQFF. DNA of the CDR3: TGCAGCGTTGATGGAAGGACAGGAGGGGGCAATGAGCAGTTCTTC.

This clonotype showed up just a few times. The CDR3, as DNA: TGCGCCAGCAGCCAGCGGGGGGGTTACAATGAGCAGTACTTC. As protein: CASSQRGGYNEQYF. V and J are TRBV4-1 and TRBJ2-7; 9 nucleotides agree with TRBD2. V dropped 3 bases and J dropped 7; count of bases not matched to a gene: 7. The length of the CDR3 is 14 residues. CDR1 and CDR2 from the germline V gene are MGHRA and YSYEKL.

This rearrangement joins TRBV15 to TRBJ1-5, with TRBD1 identical over 7 bases. Germline-derived CDR1 and CDR2 are LNHNV and YYDKDF (reference sequence). This CDR3 contains 14 residues. V gave up 1 base and J gave up 7 bases; unmatched junction bases: 4. The CDR3 loop reads CATSRAAGGQPQHF. The CDR3 region has the DNA TGTGCCACCAGCAGAGCTGCAGGGGGGCAGCCCCAGCATTTT. The whole variable domain, filled in from reference TRBV15 and TRBJ1-5, reads DAMVIQNPRYQVTQFGKPVTLSCSQTLNHNVMYWYQQKSSQAPKLLFHYYDKDFNNEADTPDNFQSRRPNTSFCFLDIRSPGLGDTAMYLCATSRAAGGQPQHFGDGTRLSIL.

The chain has TRBV13 and TRBJ2-7, with D tentatively TRBD1 (5 bases). The CDR3 is made up of 15 amino acids. Between the trimmed V and J ends, which lost 5 bases and 3 bases, there was a span of 17 bases. The germline gives CDR1 PRHDT, CDR2 FYEKMQ (reference sequence). The CDR3 region is CASSLIKGNLYEQYF. DNA for the CDR3: TGTGCCAGCAGCCTCATCAAGGGGAACCTCTACGAGCAGTACTTC.